Sequencing of this T cell receptor (beta chain) was carried out in a study of beta chain features in type 1 diabetes. Study results and limitations: A possible short-template PCR bias applies equally to patients and controls. Significant though moderate, a shortening of TCRB CDR3s appeared in all four CD4+ subsets of Type 1 diabetes patients. High TCR expression in some cells could lead to their over-representation in cDNA sequencing.

The germline V gene encodes CDR1 SSHAT and CDR2 FNYEAQ (reference sequence). There are 14 residues in the CDR3. Purity exceeding 98% was reached by all sorted populations. Reverse transcribing all isolated RNA meant expressed TCRB transcripts were sequenced. Profiling relied on immunoSEQ multiplex PCR, and the TCRdb table lists in-frame clones only, not all of them. The sample includes 500,000 to 850,000 clones, around an eighth of them seen just once. In regard to this clone: Its specificity is unknown. One end of the junction is discordant with germline, which a read error may explain.

This chain links TRBV7-7 with TRBJ2-5, with D maybe TRBD1 (5 bases). The receptor comes from a man aged 18 to 29 with type 1 diabetes. The sequenced sample was naive CD4+ T cells from blood. This chain's CDR3 is CASSPTVAAETQYF. CDR3 sequence (DNA): TGTGCTAGCAGCCCGACAGTTGCGGCAGAGACCCAGTACTTC. Full variable domain (outside the CDR3, taken from reference TRBV7-7 and TRBJ2-5): GAGVSQSPRYKVTKRGQDVTLRCDPISSHATLYWYQQALGQGPEFLTYFNYEAQPDKSGLPSDRFSAERPEGSISTLTIQRTEQRDSAMYRCASSPTVAAETQYFGPGTRLLVL.